Given below is one TCR beta chain in context. This clone was observed a handful of times. The target of this receptor is not known. Base qualities are not provided; no much larger clone lies one nucleotide away. One collaborating source in Seattle enrolled patients during active infection and followed them longitudinally through the course of disease. Whole blood was collected in K2EDTA tubes by collaborating institutions according to the institutions' own protocols. For TCRbeta analysis, collaborators shipped samples in one of three forms: frozen whole blood, isolated PBMCs, or DNA extracted from either of those sample types. From cysteine to phenylalanine, the CDR3 is 18 amino acids long. CDR3 DNA is the only sequence kept; it has 54 bases, read in frame from the first base. The germline V gene supplies CDR1 LGHNA and CDR2 YSLEER. Compared with germline, V lacks 4 bases and J lacks 1 base; bases without a gene match: 12.

The immunoSEQ Assay, a bias-controlled multiplex PCR, was used to amplify TCRbeta CDR3 regions from genomic DNA. Processing in the source paper ran as follows. The number of nucleated cells in each sample was estimated by amplification of reference gene primers within the assay. Sequence reads were collapsed and filtered to measure the absolute abundance of every unique TCRbeta CDR3 rearrangement. For each sample, productive Simpson clonality was calculated by taking the square root of Simpson's diversity index across productive rearrangements. As stored in TCRdb, this immuneACCESS dataset retains in-frame rearrangements with V and J assigned. A fraction of the clones does not appear; measured against another copy, unresolved V genes explain less than half of the discrepancy, and the remainder lacks a known reason. The V and J calls and clone size were taken over from that table, and D and trimming were inferred from the DNA. Counted in this sample were about 180,000 clones; about 85% of them appeared once. Around 5% of the sample lies in the top ten.

These data are taken from a study of blood T cell repertoires in COVID-19 (dated by TCRdb to about 2020). Broadly, across the study: Samples covering the acute and convalescent phases of COVID-19 were provided by collaborators in the United States, Italy and Spain. The prospective study material was composed of cDNA or gDNA derived from T cells, B-cell-depleted T cells, or PBMCs. The samples were drawn from two sources: the first 160 participants of the ongoing ImmuneRACE study, and over 950 subjects contributed by 6 global collaborators. Deeply sampled blood TCRbeta repertoires from subjects exposed to, actively infected with, or recovered from COVID-19 were included in the dataset. The repertoires were released in a freely available public database meant as a resource for research on the immune response to SARS-CoV-2. A de-identified subject ID, COVID-19 status, age in years and sex were almost always included in the sample metadata. HLA class I and class II types, where available, came from metadata supplied by the sample provider rather than from assay-based typing. Findings and caveats that apply to the study as a whole: The quantity of clinical and demographic metadata differed by source and by participant and was supplied without curation.

The sample taken for sequencing was peripheral blood. The origin of this receptor is a woman between 50 and 59 years old with COVID-19, enrolled during active disease. Recombination joined TRBV4-3 with TRBJ2-7; 11 of the junction bases match TRBD2. The sequence in DNA is TGCGCCAGCAGCCCCAACGGCGAGGGGACTAGCGGTTCCTACGAGCAGTACTTC. Translated, this is CASSPNGEGTSGSYEQYF.